One and the same sample provided the 3 T cell receptor beta chains below, sequenced in a study of blood T cells in healthy people across ages. A second PCR of roughly 6 to 12 cycles used a sample-barcoded 5' primer and a J-beta primer mix. A single record per CDR3 protein comes from TCRdb applying MiXCR to the 5' RACE reads. The table lists roughly 800,000 distinct CDR3 sequences, about three fifths of them singletons. The specimen was blood. These receptors all come from a man aged 25 to 45 in good health.

CDR3 bases: TGTGCCAGCTCGCCTAACAGGGGGATGGAGACCCAGTACTTC. Its protein is CASSPNRGMETQYF. This chain links TRBV18 with TRBJ2-4, with 8 positions matching TRBD1. The end of the DNA is better explained by TRBJ2-5, so the J call may be wrong. CDR3 size: 14 residues. Looked up from germline, CDR1 is KGHSH and CDR2 is LQKENI.

The chain uses TRBV11-1 and TRBJ2-7; D may be TRBD1 (5 bases). CDR1 is SGHAT and CDR2 is FQDESV in the germline V gene (reference sequence). The V and J ends lost 9 bases and 5 bases respectively, with 11 bases between them. This CDR3 spans 11 amino acids. CDR3 sequence: CARPGSHEQYF. CDR3 sequence (DNA): TGTGCCAGACCAGGGTCCCACGAGCAGTACTTC.

This chain joins TRBV7-2 and TRBJ2-4; D is unclear. With the DNA end fitting TRBJ2-7 better, the J assignment may be wrong. Germline-derived CDR1 and CDR2 are SGHTA and FQGNSA. This CDR3 is built from 13 residues. The CDR3 DNA reads as TGTGCCAGCACCCCTCGGGCTCTAGACGAGCAGTACTTC. This translates into CASTPRALDEQYF.